This T cell receptor beta chain is drawn from a study of T-cell memory formation after mild COVID-19. The overall study: TCR clusters mostly belonged to single donors. Overall study results and limits: Specificity for SARS-CoV-2 was not confirmed among the second-wave clones peaking on day 37. Some SARS-CoV-2-responding clones were already detected in memory before infection. Clones that contracted clustered mainly in CM and EM if CD4+ and in EMRA if CD8+.

TCRdb independently ran MiXCR on the 5' RACE reads; one entry per CDR3 protein. The sample consists of around 200,000 distinct CDR3 sequences, around 18% of them appearing once. Regarding this clonotype: Antigen specificity is unknown.

The sequenced material came from PBMCs or a T cell subset sorted from them (not recorded which). The sequence came from a man aged 18 to 35 who had mild COVID-19 (a few samples of this study predate the infection). Cell type and time point are not known.

As DNA, the CDR3 is TGCAGTGCTCGCGGGACTAGCGGGGGGGCTAGAGATACGCAGTATTTT. It specifies CSARGTSGGARDTQYF. The chain carries TRBV20-1 and TRBJ2-3; 16 bases agree with TRBD2. There are 16 residues in the CDR3. Germline V lookup: CDR1 DFQATT, CDR2 SNEGSKA (reference sequence). The J segment lost 5 bases and the V segment lost 5 bases, leaving 7 bases of the junction unmatched.